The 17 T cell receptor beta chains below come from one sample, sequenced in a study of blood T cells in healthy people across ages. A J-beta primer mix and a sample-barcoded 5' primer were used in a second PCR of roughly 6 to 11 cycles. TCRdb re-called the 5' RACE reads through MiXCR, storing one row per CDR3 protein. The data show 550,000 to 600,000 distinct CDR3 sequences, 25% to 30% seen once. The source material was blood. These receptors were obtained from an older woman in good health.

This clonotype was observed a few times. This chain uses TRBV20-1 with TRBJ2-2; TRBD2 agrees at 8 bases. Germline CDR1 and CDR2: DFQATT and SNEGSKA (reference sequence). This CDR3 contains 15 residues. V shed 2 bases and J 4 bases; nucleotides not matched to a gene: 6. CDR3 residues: CSARSGLGATGELFF. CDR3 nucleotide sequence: TGCAGTGCTAGATCGGGACTAGGGGCCACCGGGGAGCTGTTTTTT.

CDR3 in DNA: TGTGCCAGCAGTGAATGGGAGCGGGGGGCGACAGATACGCAGTATTTT. This sequence encodes CASSEWERGATDTQYF. This sequence joins TRBV25-1 and TRBJ2-3, with 9 bases lining up with TRBD2. Germline CDR1 is MGHDK and CDR2 is SYGVNS. This CDR3 contains 16 residues. The V gene end was trimmed by 1 base and the J gene end by 3 bases; junction bases not matched to a gene: 5.

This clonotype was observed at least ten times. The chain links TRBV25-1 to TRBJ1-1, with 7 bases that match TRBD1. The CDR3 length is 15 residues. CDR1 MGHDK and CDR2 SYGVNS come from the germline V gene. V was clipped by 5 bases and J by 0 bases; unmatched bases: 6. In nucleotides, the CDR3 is TGTGCCAGCAGTCCTCCGACAGGGTTGAACACTGAAGCTTTCTTT. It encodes CASSPPTGLNTEAFF.

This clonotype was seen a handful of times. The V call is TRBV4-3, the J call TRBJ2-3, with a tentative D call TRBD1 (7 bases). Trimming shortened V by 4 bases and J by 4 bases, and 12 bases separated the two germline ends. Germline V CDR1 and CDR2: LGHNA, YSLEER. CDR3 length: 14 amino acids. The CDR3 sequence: CASSLIRGADTQYF. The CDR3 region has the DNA TGCGCCAGCAGCCTGATCAGGGGGGCAGATACGCAGTATTTT.

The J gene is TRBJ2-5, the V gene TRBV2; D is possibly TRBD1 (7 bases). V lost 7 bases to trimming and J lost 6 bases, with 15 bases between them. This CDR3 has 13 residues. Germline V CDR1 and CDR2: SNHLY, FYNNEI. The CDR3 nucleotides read TGTGCCAGCAAAACAGGGGCGGGAAAGACCCAGTACTTC. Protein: CASKTGAGKTQYF.

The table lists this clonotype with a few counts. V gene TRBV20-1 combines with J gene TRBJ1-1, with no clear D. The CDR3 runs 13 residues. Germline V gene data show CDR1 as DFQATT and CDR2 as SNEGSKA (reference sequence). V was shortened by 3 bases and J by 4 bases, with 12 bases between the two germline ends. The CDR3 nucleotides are TGCAGTGCTAGTTGGGTGGTCGGCACTGAAGCTTTCTTT. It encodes CSASWVVGTEAFF.

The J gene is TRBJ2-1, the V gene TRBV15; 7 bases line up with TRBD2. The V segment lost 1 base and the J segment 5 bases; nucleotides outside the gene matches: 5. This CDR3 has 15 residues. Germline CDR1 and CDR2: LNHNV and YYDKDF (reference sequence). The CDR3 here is CATSRVASGNNEQFF. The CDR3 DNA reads TGTGCCACCAGCAGAGTGGCTAGCGGAAACAATGAGCAGTTCTTC.

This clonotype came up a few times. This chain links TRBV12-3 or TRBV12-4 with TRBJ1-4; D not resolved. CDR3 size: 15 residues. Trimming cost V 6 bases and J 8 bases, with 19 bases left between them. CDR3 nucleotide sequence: TGTGCCAGCAGGACCAGACATCCGGCCGGGGAAAAACTGTTTTTT. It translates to CASRTRHPAGEKLFF.

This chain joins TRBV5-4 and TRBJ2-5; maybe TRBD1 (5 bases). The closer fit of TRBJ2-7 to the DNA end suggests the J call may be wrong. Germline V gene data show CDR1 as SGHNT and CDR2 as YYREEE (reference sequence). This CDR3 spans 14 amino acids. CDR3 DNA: TGTGCCAGCAGCTTGTGGGGCCAGAGCTACGAGCAGTACTTC. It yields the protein CASSLWGQSYEQYF.

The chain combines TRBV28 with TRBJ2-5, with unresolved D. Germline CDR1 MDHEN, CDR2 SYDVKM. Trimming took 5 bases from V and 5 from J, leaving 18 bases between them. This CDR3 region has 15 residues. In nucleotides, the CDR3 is TGTGCCAGCAGTCCGACGGTGGGATTGGTTGAGACCCAGTACTTC. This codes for CASSPTVGLVETQYF.

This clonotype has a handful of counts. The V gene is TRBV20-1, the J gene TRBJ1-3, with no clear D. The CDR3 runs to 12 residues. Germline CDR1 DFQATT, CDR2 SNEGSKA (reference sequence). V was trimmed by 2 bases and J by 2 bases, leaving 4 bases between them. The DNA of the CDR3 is TGCAGTGCTAGAATGGCTGGAAACACCATATATTTT. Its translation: CSARMAGNTIYF.

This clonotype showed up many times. The CDR3 DNA follows: TGCAGTGCTAGAGGGGGCCAGGGAGAGACCCAGTACTTC. It is translated as CSARGGQGETQYF. The chain joins TRBV20-1 to TRBJ2-5; D is perhaps TRBD1 (5 bases). Trimming removed 1 base from V and 4 bases from J, with 10 bases in between. The CDR3 is 13 amino acids. Germline CDR1 is DFQATT and CDR2 is SNEGSKA (reference sequence).

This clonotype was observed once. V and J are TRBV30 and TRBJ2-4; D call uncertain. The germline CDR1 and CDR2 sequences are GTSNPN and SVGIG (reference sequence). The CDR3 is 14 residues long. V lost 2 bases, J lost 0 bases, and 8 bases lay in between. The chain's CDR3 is CAWSKTLAKNIQYF. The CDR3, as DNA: TGTGCCTGGAGTAAGACCCTAGCCAAAAACATTCAGTACTTC.

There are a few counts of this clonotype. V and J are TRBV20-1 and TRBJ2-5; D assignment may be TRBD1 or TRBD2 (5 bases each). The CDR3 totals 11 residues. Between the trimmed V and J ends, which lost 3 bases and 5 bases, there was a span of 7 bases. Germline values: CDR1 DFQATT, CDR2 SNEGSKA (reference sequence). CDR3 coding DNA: TGCAGTGCTAGCGGGGCGGAGACCCAGTACTTC. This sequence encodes CSASGAETQYF.

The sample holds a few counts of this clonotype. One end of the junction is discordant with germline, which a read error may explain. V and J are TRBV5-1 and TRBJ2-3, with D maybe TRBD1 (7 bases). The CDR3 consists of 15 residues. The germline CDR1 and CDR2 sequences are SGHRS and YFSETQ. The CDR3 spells CVSSLEGASTDTQYF. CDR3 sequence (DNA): TGCGTCAGCAGCTTGGAGGGGGCTAGCACAGATACGCAGTATTTT.

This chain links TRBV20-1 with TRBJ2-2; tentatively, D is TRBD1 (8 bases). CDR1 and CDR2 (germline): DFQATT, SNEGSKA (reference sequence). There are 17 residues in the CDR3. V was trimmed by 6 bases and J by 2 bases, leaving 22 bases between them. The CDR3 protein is CSAEPFDRGLNTGELFF. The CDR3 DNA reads TGCAGTGCAGAGCCCTTTGACAGGGGACTAAACACCGGGGAGCTGTTTTTT.

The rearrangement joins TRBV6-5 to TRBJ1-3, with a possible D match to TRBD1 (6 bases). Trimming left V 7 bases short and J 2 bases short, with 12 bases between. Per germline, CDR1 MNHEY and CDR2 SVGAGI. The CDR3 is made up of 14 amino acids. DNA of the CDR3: TGTGCCAGCAAGGGGGACAAGACTGGAAACACCATATATTTT. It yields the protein CASKGDKTGNTIYF.